This T cell receptor (beta chain) was identified during a study of T cell responses to AZD1222 COVID-19 vaccine. Study-level information: Pooled in the analysis were second doses at about 4 or about 12 weeks.

The method was immunoSEQ multiplex PCR; TCRdb's version includes in-frame clones alone and lacks a portion of them. The sample has approximately 44,000 clones; around 80% are singletons. As concerns this clone: The antigen remains unidentified.

The study, taken as a whole, reports: Every sample of the repertoires postdated the peak T cell response. Unmutated regions of variants are reportedly targeted by nearly half of spike-specific TCRs. It should be noted that donors were predominantly white British and more often female, and clonal diversity was possibly underestimated.

This receptor was identified in an adult in good health. Sequences were derived from peripheral blood, sampled on day 0 of AZD1222 vaccination.

In DNA form, the CDR3 reads TGTGCCAGCAGCCAGAAGATCCCAGGGGTTCTTCAGGCCGTCACTGAAGCTTTCTTT. This encodes CASSQKIPGVLQAVTEAFF. The rearrangement uses TRBV14 and TRBJ1-1; D is perhaps TRBD1 (6 bases). Between the trimmed V and J ends, which lost 3 bases and 4 bases, there was a span of 27 bases. Germline V lookup: CDR1 SGHDN, CDR2 FVKESK. This CDR3 is built from 19 residues.